The 3 T cell receptor beta chains in this list originate from one sample, sequenced in a study of CD8 T cells in ankylosing spondylitis. TCRdb reanalysed the 5' RACE reads using MiXCR and keeps one entry per CDR3 protein. The sample records 350,000 to 450,000 distinct CDR3 sequences, around 20% being singletons. The specimen sequenced was blood, either unsorted or a sorted T cell fraction (not recorded which). Every receptor here comes from a male donor with ankylosing spondylitis or in good health (not recorded which).

V gene TRBV9 combines with J gene TRBJ1-1; 7 bases align to TRBD1. Germline CDR1 and CDR2: SGDLS and YYNGEE. This CDR3 is 15 amino acids long. Trimming took 4 bases from V and 4 from J; bases not matched to a gene: 10. This CDR3 is CASSSSQGLGTEAFF. The CDR3 nucleotides read TGTGCCAGCAGCTCTTCACAGGGGCTCGGCACTGAAGCTTTCTTT.

This clonotype showed up just a few times. The V call is TRBV9, the J call TRBJ2-5; D gene unclear. Germline CDR1 reads SGDLS; CDR2 reads YYNGEE. V was clipped by 3 bases and J by 5 bases, with 14 bases between them. This CDR3 region has 14 residues. The CDR3 DNA follows: TGTGCCAGCAGCGACACTAATAACGCGGAGACCCAGTACTTC. It encodes CASSDTNNAETQYF.

V gene TRBV6-1 combines with J gene TRBJ1-6; D is unclear. V was shortened by 6 bases and J by 0 bases, with 15 bases between the two germline ends. This CDR3 is built from 17 residues. Germline CDR1 and CDR2: MNHNS and SASEGT. CDR3: CASSEMVSTSYNSPLHF. CDR3 in DNA: TGTGCCAGCAGCGAAATGGTTTCAACCTCCTATAATTCACCCCTCCACTTT.